A single sample is the source of the 7 T cell receptor beta chains below, sequenced in a study of cytomegalovirus exposure and HLA in healthy donors. PCR was performed using 60 Vbeta and 13 Jbeta primers. Assay: immunoSEQ multiplex PCR; the TCRdb copy retains only in-frame clones and omits some. The data contain about 170,000 clones, under 85% of them singletons. Sequencing was done on a sample of PBMCs. The receptors were gathered from a woman between 18 and 30 years old in good health and CMV-seropositive.

This clone has more than one count but fewer than ten. V is TRBV7-3 and J is TRBJ2-3; TRBD2 agrees at 7 bases. This CDR3 is 17 amino acids long. Germline CDR1 is SGHTA and CDR2 is FQGTGA. V lost 6 bases to trimming and J lost 4 bases; unmatched junction nucleotides: 16. The CDR3 protein is CASSPREISGSADTQYF. The DNA of the CDR3 is TGTGCCAGCAGTCCCCGTGAAATTAGCGGGTCCGCAGATACGCAGTATTTT. Supplemented by reference TRBV7-3 and TRBJ2-3, the full variable domain reads GAGVSQTPSNKVTEKGKYVELRCDPISGHTALYWYRQSLGQGPEFLIYFQGTGAADDSGLPNDRFFAVRPEGSVSTLKIQRTERGDSAVYLCASSPREISGSADTQYFGPGTRLTVL.

The rearrangement joins TRBV6-5 to TRBJ2-7, with 8 nucleotides matching TRBD1. CDR3 length: 14 residues. Germline CDR1 MNHEY, CDR2 SVGAGI. The DNA of the CDR3 is TGTGCTACTCAGGACAGGGTGGGCTCCTACGAGCAGTACTTC. Translated, it gives CATQDRVGSYEQYF.

This chain joins TRBV9 and TRBJ2-3; 9 nucleotides align to TRBD2. This CDR3 region has 14 residues. Germline V gives CDR1 SGDLS, CDR2 YYNGEE. V gave up 4 bases and J gave up 6 bases; unmatched junction bases: 6. CDR3 protein: CASSPVAGADTQYF. The CDR3, as DNA: TGTGCCAGCAGCCCCGTAGCGGGGGCTGATACGCAGTATTTT.

The rearrangement uses TRBV27 and TRBJ1-2; maybe TRBD1 (6 bases). CDR1 is MNHEY, CDR2 SMNVEV, per germline (reference sequence). Trimming took 2 bases from V and 7 from J, leaving 11 bases between them. The CDR3 extends over 13 amino acids. Here the CDR3 reads CASSLDPGVGYTF. The CDR3 coding sequence is TGTGCCAGCAGTTTAGACCCAGGGGTTGGCTACACCTTC.

The rearrangement uses TRBV2 and TRBJ2-6; 11 nucleotides agree with TRBD1. This CDR3 has 17 residues. Germline V gene lookup returns CDR1 SNHLY and CDR2 FYNNEI. V lost 4 bases, J lost 0 bases, and 2 bases stayed unmatched. CDR3 sequence: CASSGGTGGSGANVLTF. CDR3 nucleotide sequence: TGTGCCAGCAGTGGTGGGACAGGGGGCTCTGGGGCCAACGTCCTGACTTTC.

This clone was observed a few times. Other DNA sequences from this sample encode an identical CDR3 as well. V gene TRBV7-3 combines with J gene TRBJ2-1; maybe TRBD1 (5 bases). V was shortened by 2 bases and J by 4 bases, with 6 bases between the two germline ends. Germline CDR1 SGHTA, CDR2 FQGTGA. The CDR3 totals 13 residues. Here the CDR3 reads CASSLQGYNEQFF. CDR3 bases: TGTGCCAGCAGCTTACAGGGTTACAATGAGCAGTTCTTC.

In its sample, this clone was seen once. V usage is TRBV6-1 and J usage is TRBJ1-2; D not certain. Germline lookup yields CDR1 MNHNS and CDR2 SASEGT. Trimming removed 6 bases from V and 0 bases from J, with 14 bases in between. The CDR3 consists of 15 residues. CDR3 sequence reads: CASRTGQLANYGYTF. The CDR3 bases are TGTGCCAGCAGGACGGGTCAGCTAGCTAACTATGGCTACACCTTC.